Below, one TCR beta chain is given with its context. Its antigen is not known. The record originates from a study of vaccination and CD4 T cells after COVID-19. Study-wide context: The convalescents, six males and four females, included two who were Hispanic.

The CDR3 runs 15 residues. Germline values: CDR1 SGHRS, CDR2 YFSETQ. V lost 2 bases, J lost 3 bases, and 14 bases lay in between. Treatment described: roughly ten-day PBMC culture with coronavirus spike peptide pools or control peptides (ViraFEST assay). A negative selection step was used to isolate CD4+ T cells once culture had run for around ten days. Cultured CD4+ T cell DNA was sequenced using the Oncomine TCR Beta short-read assay. TCRdb reprocessed the PCR reads with MiXCR, giving one entry per CDR3 protein. This table has about 11,000 distinct CDR3 sequences, 50% to 75% appearing once. Material for sequencing was CD4+ T cells from blood, cultured in vitro. The chain combines TRBV5-1 with TRBJ1-1; D unclear. The TCR comes from a human donor who had recovered from COVID-19. The CDR3 loop reads CASSFTGNGDTEAFF. In DNA, the CDR3 is TGCGCCAGCAGCTTTACGGGAAACGGGGACACTGAAGCTTTCTTT.